Listed here is a single T cell receptor beta chain. Sequencing was performed with immunoSEQ multiplex PCR; in TCRdb, only in-frame clones are kept and a portion is missing. Among some 9,600 clones listed, around nine tenths were seen once. The entry originates in a study of somatic mutations in cytotoxic T cells in rheumatoid arthritis. Study as a whole: Patient blood, roughly 33 ml in EDTA, was obtained immediately after diagnosis and prior to the start of any treatment.

This CDR3 contains 16 residues. CDR1 is MNHEY and CDR2 is SMNVEV in the germline V gene (reference sequence). Trimming pared 6 bases from V and 6 bases from J, leaving 24 bases between. The chain links TRBV27 to TRBJ2-7, with a tentative D call TRBD2 (6 bases). The sequence came from a woman younger than 30 with rheumatoid arthritis. The sequencing sample was made of CD8+ T cells sorted from blood. CDR3 coding DNA: TGTGCCAGCAGCCCCCCCCACGGGAGTGGGGTTGGCGAGCAGTACTTC. Its translation is CASSPPHGSGVGEQYF.